This entry concerns a single TCR beta chain. The sample is drawn from a study of control samples from healthy donors and cancer patients. The CDR3 is 14 residues long. The V and J ends lost 4 bases and 4 bases, in that order; junction bases with no gene match: 8. Germline assignment: CDR1 SGHKS and CDR2 YYEKEE (reference sequence). TCRdb's copy holds only in-frame clones and misses some; the assay was immunoSEQ multiplex PCR. The sample consists of roughly 70,000 clones, 84% of them appearing once. Source material: blood. This rearrangement joins TRBV5-5 to TRBJ2-7, with 7 bases fitting TRBD1. The sequence came from a man between 45 and 60 years old in good health. The CDR3 sequence is CASSNGQVGYEQYF. CDR3 nucleotides: TGTGCCAGCAGCAACGGACAGGTTGGATACGAGCAGTACTTC.